Shown below are 2 T cell receptor beta chains from a single sample sequenced in a study of blood T cell repertoires in COVID-19. Profiling relied on immunoSEQ multiplex PCR, and the TCRdb table lists in-frame clones only, not all of them. The table includes some 50,000 clones, 75% to 90% detected once. The specimen sequenced was peripheral blood. These receptors were taken from a human donor in a cohort sampled during active COVID-19. The donor label of this sample is uncertain.

This clone was seen once. This chain uses TRBV7-6 with TRBJ1-1; 7 bases are shared with TRBD1. The CDR3 has 14 residues. J was trimmed by 4 bases and V by 1 base; bases with no gene match: 3. Germline assignment: CDR1 SGHVS and CDR2 FNYEAQ. The CDR3: CASSLGQGSTEAFF. The CDR3 bases are TGTGCCAGCAGCTTAGGACAGGGTAGCACTGAAGCTTTCTTT.

The rearrangement links TRBV16 to TRBJ1-4; no definite D call. The CDR3 is made up of 13 amino acids. Germline CDR1 and CDR2: KGHSY and FQNENV. V gave up 3 bases and J gave up 10 bases, with 12 bases separating them. This CDR3 is CASSQRNVGKLFF. CDR3 sequence (DNA): TGTGCCAGCAGCCAGCGGAATGTAGGAAAACTGTTTTTT.